Listed below are T cell receptor beta chains from one sample, sequenced in a study of blood T cell repertoires in COVID-19. Assay: immunoSEQ multiplex PCR; the TCRdb copy retains only in-frame clones and omits some. The profile shows about 230,000 clones, 83% of them singletons. Sequencing input: peripheral blood. The receptors stem from a woman aged 45-65 years with acute or convalescent COVID-19. The CDR3 runs from the conserved cysteine through the conserved F or W. Each record gives: D gene, clone size, V gene, J gene, CDR3 length, CDR3 protein, CDR3 DNA. The D gene is left open where the match is weak. For some rows the clone size is stated as once, few or many, or as a class when expanded; others skip it.

-	-	TRBV10-3	TRBJ2-7	13	CAISGTVSYEQYF	TGTGCCATCAGTGGGACAGTTTCCTACGAGCAGTACTTC
TRBD1	-	TRBV19	TRBJ1-4	15	CASRRPGQANEKLFF	TGTGCCAGTAGGCGTCCGGGACAGGCTAATGAAAAACTGTTTTTT
-	-	TRBV28	TRBJ2-7	13	CASRGTASYEQYF	TGTGCCAGTCGCGGGACGGCTTCCTACGAGCAGTACTTC
-	-	TRBV30	TRBJ1-1	11	CAWSTQTEAFF	TGTGCCTGGAGCACCCAGACTGAAGCTTTCTTT
TRBD2	-	TRBV5-1	TRBJ2-7	14	CASSPGGGNYEQYF	TGCGCCAGCAGCCCCGGGGGGGGGAACTACGAGCAGTACTTC
TRBD2	-	TRBV3-1/TRBV3-2	TRBJ2-1	15	CASSQGLAVNNEQFF	TGTGCCAGCAGCCAAGGACTAGCGGTTAACAATGAGCAGTTCTTC
TRBD2	-	TRBV27	TRBJ2-2	15	CASSISGRRVGELFF	TGTGCCAGCAGTATTAGCGGGAGAAGGGTCGGGGAGCTGTTTTTT
-	-	TRBV19	TRBJ2-3	15	CASSIGLGVRDTQYF	TGTGCCAGTAGTATAGGACTGGGAGTTAGAGATACGCAGTATTTT
TRBD1	-	TRBV9	TRBJ1-4	17	CASSVGTGSAGNEKLFF	TGTGCCAGCAGCGTAGGGACAGGGTCCGCCGGTAATGAAAAACTGTTTTTT
TRBD1	-	TRBV5-1	TRBJ1-2	13	CASGDTGDYGYTF	TGCGCCAGCGGAGATACAGGGGATTATGGCTACACCTTC
-	-	TRBV24-1	TRBJ1-5	16	CATSPGVRVGNQPQHF	TGTGCCACCAGCCCGGGAGTCAGGGTGGGCAATCAGCCCCAGCATTTT
TRBD1	once	TRBV29-1	TRBJ1-1	11	CSVGTGAEAFF	TGCAGCGTTGGTACAGGGGCTGAAGCTTTCTTT
TRBD1	-	TRBV9	TRBJ1-2	15	CASASIGTGYYGYTF	TGTGCCAGCGCCAGCATCGGGACAGGGTACTATGGCTACACCTTC
-	-	TRBV6-5	TRBJ1-6	13	CASRGGRWSPLHF	TGTGCCAGCAGGGGAGGGAGATGGTCACCCCTCCACTTT
-	-	TRBV19	TRBJ2-5	15	CASSGGADRQETQYF	TGTGCCAGTAGTGGGGGGGCGGATCGGCAAGAGACCCAGTACTTC
TRBD2	few	TRBV9	TRBJ2-1	16	CASSALRGGGYNEQFF	TGTGCCAGCAGCGCACTGCGGGGGGGCGGGTACAATGAGCAGTTCTTC
TRBD1	-	TRBV6-4	TRBJ1-2	14	CASSDLGQGGGYTF	TGTGCCAGCAGTGACCTCGGACAGGGCGGTGGCTACACCTTC
-	-	TRBV19	TRBJ2-3	12	CASNSLGDTQYF	TGTGCCAGTAATTCTCTCGGGGATACGCAGTATTTT
-	-	TRBV9	TRBJ1-4	16	CASSLEWGATNEKLFF	TGTGCCAGCAGCCTAGAGTGGGGGGCAACTAATGAAAAACTGTTTTTT
-	-	TRBV9	TRBJ2-1	15	CASSVEASAHNEQFF	TGTGCCAGCAGCGTGGAGGCTAGCGCCCACAATGAGCAGTTCTTC
TRBD1	-	TRBV19	TRBJ1-3	15	CASKGDSYSGNTIYF	TGTGCCAGTAAAGGGGACAGCTACTCTGGAAACACCATATATTTT
-	-	TRBV4-1	TRBJ1-2	15	CASSQEGWIQYGYTF	TGCGCCAGCAGCCAAGAAGGATGGATACAGTATGGCTACACCTTC
-	-	TRBV28	TRBJ1-5	16	CASSLEGSRSNQPQHF	TGTGCCAGCAGTTTAGAGGGTAGCAGAAGCAATCAGCCCCAGCATTTT
-	-	TRBV12-5	TRBJ1-2	14	CASGKGDANYGYTF	TGTGCTAGTGGCAAGGGGGACGCTAACTATGGCTACACCTTC
-	-	TRBV10-3	TRBJ1-1	13	CAISGTTGSEAFF	TGTGCCATCAGCGGAACAACAGGGTCTGAAGCTTTCTTT
-	-	TRBV6-5	TRBJ2-7	13	CASSYDRAYEQYF	TGTGCCAGCAGTTACGACAGAGCCTACGAGCAGTACTTC
TRBD1	-	TRBV2	TRBJ1-5	15	CASRLGQGMDQPQHF	TGTGCCAGCAGGCTAGGACAGGGGATGGACCAGCCCCAGCATTTT
-	-	TRBV4-1	TRBJ1-3	12	CASSQDLKTIYF	TGCGCCAGCAGCCAAGATCTAAAAACCATATATTTT
TRBD1	once	TRBV2	TRBJ2-7	12	CASGQGVYEQYF	TGTGCCAGTGGACAGGGGGTCTACGAGCAGTACTTC
TRBD2	-	TRBV24-1	TRBJ2-2	16	CATARGGAGYTGELFF	TGTGCCACCGCCCGGGGAGGGGCCGGGTACACCGGGGAGCTGTTTTTT
-	-	TRBV5-1	TRBJ1-2	15	CASSLETVTNYGYTF	TGCGCCAGCAGCTTGGAGACAGTAACTAACTATGGCTACACCTTC
TRBD1	once	TRBV30	TRBJ1-2	15	CAWSPPDRGIYGYTF	TGTGCCTGGAGTCCCCCGGACAGGGGGATCTATGGCTACACCTTC
-	-	TRBV7-9	TRBJ1-4	12	CASSSSREKLFF	TGTGCCAGCAGCTCCTCGAGGGAAAAACTGTTTTTT
-	-	TRBV10-2	TRBJ1-4	14	CASRGHSTNEKLFF	TGCGCCAGCAGGGGCCACTCGACTAATGAAAAACTGTTTTTT
-	few	TRBV9	TRBJ1-1	14	CASSVGGVNTEAFF	TGTGCCAGCAGCGTTGGGGGGGTGAACACTGAAGCTTTCTTT
-	-	TRBV24-1	TRBJ1-3	14	CATSDTGSGNTIYF	TGTGCCACCAGTGACACAGGATCTGGAAACACCATATATTTT
TRBD1	-	TRBV2	TRBJ1-2	12	CASSAGTGDYTF	TGTGCCAGCAGCGCCGGGACAGGGGACTACACCTTC
-	-	TRBV4-2	TRBJ1-1	14	CASSHADTNTEAFF	TGTGCCAGCAGCCACGCGGACACAAACACTGAAGCTTTCTTT
TRBD2	-	TRBV2	TRBJ2-1	16	CASSEASGRVWNEQFF	TGTGCCAGCAGTGAAGCCAGCGGGAGGGTTTGGAATGAGCAGTTCTTC
-	-	TRBV27	TRBJ2-3	15	CASSLGGTFTDTQYF	TGTGCCAGCAGTTTAGGCGGGACCTTCACAGATACGCAGTATTTT
TRBD1	few	TRBV7-6	TRBJ1-1	12	CASSAYRGEAFF	TGTGCCAGCAGCGCGTACAGGGGTGAAGCTTTCTTT
TRBD1	-	TRBV25-1	TRBJ2-4	13	CASSDVRGNIQYF	TGTGCCAGCAGTGACGTCAGGGGGAACATTCAGTACTTC
-	once	TRBV7-9	TRBJ1-1	13	CASSGGDYTEAFF	TGTGCCAGCAGCGGGGGGGATTACACTGAAGCTTTCTTT
-	-	TRBV4-1	TRBJ1-6	13	CASSQAGESPLHF	TGCGCCAGCAGCCAAGCAGGGGAATCACCCCTCCACTTT
-	-	TRBV7-9	TRBJ2-5	13	CASRAGTGETQYF	TGTGCCAGCAGGGCCGGGACTGGGGAGACCCAGTACTTC
TRBD1	-	TRBV5-5	TRBJ1-2	14	CASRPGQGYYGYTF	TGTGCCAGCAGGCCGGGACAGGGGTACTATGGCTACACCTTC
TRBD1	-	TRBV2	TRBJ2-3	17	CASSASDRGIEGDTQYF	TGTGCCAGCAGTGCCTCCGACAGGGGAATTGAAGGAGATACGCAGTATTTT
-	-	TRBV18	TRBJ2-1	13	CASSPTQGNEQFF	TGTGCCAGCTCACCAACACAGGGAAATGAGCAGTTCTTC
TRBD1	once	TRBV25-1	TRBJ2-7	16	CASSDRAGTGGYEQYF	TGTGCCAGCAGTGACCGAGCCGGGACAGGGGGCTACGAGCAGTACTTC
TRBD1	-	TRBV20-1	TRBJ1-2	11	CSAGGTVGYTF	TGCAGTGCTGGGGGGACAGTAGGCTACACCTTC
-	-	TRBV27	TRBJ2-7	15	CASSFLRRDSYEQYF	TGTGCCAGCAGTTTCCTTAGGAGGGACTCCTACGAGCAGTACTTC
TRBD1	-	TRBV6-5	TRBJ1-6	15	CASNYNRGTGSPLHF	TGTGCCAGCAACTACAACAGGGGCACGGGTTCACCCCTCCACTTT
-	few	TRBV6-5	TRBJ1-1	12	CASSYSATEAFF	TGTGCCAGCAGTTACTCGGCCACTGAAGCTTTCTTT